The entry that follows covers one T cell receptor beta chain sequence. Antigen: not known. Treatment of the sample: roughly 18 received Ad26.COV2.S at low or high dose, single or two shots; 5 received placebo; per-sample allocation not given. The investigators took samples on day 63 after the first vaccine or placebo injection. The individual, an adult aged 18-55 years, was a donor in Boston. CDR1 and CDR2 from the germline V gene are MGHDK and SYGVNS. The CDR3 contains 14 residues. The V gene end was trimmed by 6 bases and the J gene end by 12 bases; junction bases not matched to a gene: 10. Here immunoSEQ multiplex PCR was the method, and the copy in TCRdb shows in-frame clones only, minus some. The data hold 350,000 to 500,000 clones, with about 92% observed a single time. The data stem from a study of Ad26.COV2.S vaccination and SARS-CoV-2 variants. Notes on the study in general: Reported post-vaccination CD8+ and CD4+ T cell responses to spike showed substantial breadth. Vaccinated individuals (as opposed to placebo recipients) had higher spike-specific TCR breadth.

The input for sequencing was peripheral blood, taken in a trial of Ad26.COV2.S vaccine versus placebo. This chain uses TRBV25-1 with TRBJ2-1; 11 bases agree with TRBD2. The origin of this receptor is a person between 18 and 65 years old who received the Ad26.COV2.S COVID-19 vaccine or a placebo. The CDR3 is CASRPGLAAQRQFF. The CDR3, as DNA: TGTGCCAGCAGACCGGGACTAGCGGCCCAAAGGCAGTTCTTC.